This T cell receptor (beta chain) is from a study of identifying expanded T cells in peripheral blood. Study-wide results and limits: Technical replicates showed approximately 1.2 changed clones; roughly two weeks 15 to 20; four weeks 19.

Germline assignment: CDR1 SGHTA and CDR2 FQGNSA. The CDR3 is 12 amino acids. The V end lost 3 bases, the J end lost 6 bases, and 9 bases lay between the germline ends. The data were produced by immunoSEQ multiplex PCR, yet TCRdb's version contains in-frame clones alone and is incomplete. This sample has 60,000 to 80,000 clones, with about 90% found just once. Note on this clone: The antigen is unknown.

The sequencing input was blood. The receptor was derived from a person aged 18 to 70 in good health. V gene TRBV7-2 combines with J gene TRBJ2-7; D gene unclear. In nucleotides, the CDR3 is TGTGCCAGCAGCTTCCACTATCGCGAGCAGTACTTC. This codes for CASSFHYREQYF. The full variable domain, with the rest looked up from reference TRBV7-2 and TRBJ2-7, is GAGVSQSPSNKVTEKGKDVELRCDPISGHTALYWYRQSLGQGLEFLIYFQGNSAPDKSGLPSDRFSAERTGGSVSTLTIQRTQQEDSAVYLCASSFHYREQYFGPGTRLTVT.